This is a list of T cell receptor beta chains from one sample in a study of blood T cell repertoires in COVID-19. Sequencing used immunoSEQ multiplex PCR; TCRdb keeps in-frame clones, though not all of them. The data show more than 95,000 clones, about four fifths seen once. The material sequenced was peripheral blood. The receptors derive from a woman in her 70s with acute or convalescent COVID-19. Both conserved end residues are part of each CDR3. The order of the fields is CDR3 length, clone size, V gene, J gene, D gene, CDR3 DNA, CDR3 protein. The D gene is left open where the match is weak. Clone size is not always given. Where it is, it says once, few, many or a class for expanded clones.

>15|.|TRBV9|TRBJ1-2|TRBD1
TGTGCCAGCAGTTTTACAGGGGCAACTAACTATGGCTACACCTTC
CASSFTGATNYGYTF
>15|.|TRBV5-5|TRBJ2-7|TRBD1
TGTGCCAGCAGCTTGGGGGACAGGGTACCCCACGAGCAGTACTTC
CASSLGDRVPHEQYF
>16|.|TRBV18|TRBJ2-1|TRBD1
TGTGCCAGCTCACCCGACGGGACAGGGGCCTACAATGAGCAGTTCTTC
CASSPDGTGAYNEQFF
>15|once|TRBV9|TRBJ2-2|TRBD1
TGTGCCAGCAGCGTAGGGGGACAGGGAACCGGGGAGCTGTTTTTT
CASSVGGQGTGELFF
>16|few|TRBV19|TRBJ1-3|.
TGTGCCAGTAGTACAGACAGATCGGGCTCTGGAAACACCATATATTTT
CASSTDRSGSGNTIYF
>17|.|TRBV5-1|TRBJ1-2|TRBD1
TGCGCCAGCACCCAGACAGGGGGAAGTTTCCAGACCTATGGCTACACCTTC
CASTQTGGSFQTYGYTF
>14|.|TRBV27|TRBJ2-7|TRBD1
TGTGCCAGCAGTCCCCGGACAGGGGGCAACGAGCAGTACTTC
CASSPRTGGNEQYF
>13|once|TRBV9|TRBJ1-6|.
TGTGCCAGCAGCTTCGAGGATAATTCACCCCTCCACTTT
CASSFEDNSPLHF
>15|once|TRBV7-7|TRBJ2-1|.
TGTGCCAGCAGCTTAGCCGGGGGATGGGCCAATGAGCAGTTCTTC
CASSLAGGWANEQFF
>15|.|TRBV6-2/TRBV6-3|TRBJ1-5|.
TGTGCCAGCAGTTCCTCAGGAGGGGCCGGCCAGCCCCAGCATTTT
CASSSSGGAGQPQHF
>14|.|TRBV3-1/TRBV3-2|TRBJ2-5|TRBD1
TGTGCCAGCAGCCAAGGGACAGGGACAGAGACCCAGTACTTC
CASSQGTGTETQYF
>14|.|TRBV19|TRBJ2-5|TRBD1
TGTGCCAGTAGTGTCGGGACAGCCCAAGAGACCCAGTACTTC
CASSVGTAQETQYF
>13|.|TRBV4-3|TRBJ2-7|.
TGCGCCAGCAGCCAAGATCTCAGGGACGAGCAGTACTTC
CASSQDLRDEQYF
>14|.|TRBV5-6|TRBJ2-3|TRBD2
TGTGCCAGCACCCCGGGAGGGGTTGTAGATACGCAGTATTTT
CASTPGGVVDTQYF
>15|few|TRBV5-1|TRBJ1-2|TRBD1
TGCGCCAGCAGCGCCATACAGGGGGCGGTCTATGGCTACACCTTC
CASSAIQGAVYGYTF
>18|.|TRBV11-2|TRBJ2-1|TRBD2
TGTGCCAGCAGCTATCGTGGCGGGGGGGCAGGCTCCTACAATGAGCAGTTCTTC
CASSYRGGGAGSYNEQFF
>14|.|TRBV4-1|TRBJ2-7|TRBD2
TGCGCCAGCAGCCCCCGGGAGGGCCCCTACGAGCAGTACTTC
CASSPREGPYEQYF
>17|.|TRBV7-9|TRBJ2-3|TRBD2
TGTGCCAGCAGCTCGGGGACTAGCGGGGGGGCCACAGATACGCAGTATTTT
CASSSGTSGGATDTQYF
>16|.|TRBV30|TRBJ1-6|TRBD1
TGTGCCTGGAGCGCAGTAGGGACAGGGGATAATTCACCCCTCCACTTT
CAWSAVGTGDNSPLHF